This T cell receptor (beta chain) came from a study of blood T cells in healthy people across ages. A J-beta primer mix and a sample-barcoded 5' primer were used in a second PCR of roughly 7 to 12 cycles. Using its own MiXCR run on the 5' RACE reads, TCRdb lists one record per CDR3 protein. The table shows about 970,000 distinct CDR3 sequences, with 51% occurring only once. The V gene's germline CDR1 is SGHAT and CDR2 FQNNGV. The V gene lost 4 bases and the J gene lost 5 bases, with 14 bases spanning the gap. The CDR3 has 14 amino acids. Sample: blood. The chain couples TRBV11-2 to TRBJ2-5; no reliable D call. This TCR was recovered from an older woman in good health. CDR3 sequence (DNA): TGTGCCAGCAGCTCAATGTCCCCCAGCGAGACCCAGTACTTC. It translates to CASSSMSPSETQYF.